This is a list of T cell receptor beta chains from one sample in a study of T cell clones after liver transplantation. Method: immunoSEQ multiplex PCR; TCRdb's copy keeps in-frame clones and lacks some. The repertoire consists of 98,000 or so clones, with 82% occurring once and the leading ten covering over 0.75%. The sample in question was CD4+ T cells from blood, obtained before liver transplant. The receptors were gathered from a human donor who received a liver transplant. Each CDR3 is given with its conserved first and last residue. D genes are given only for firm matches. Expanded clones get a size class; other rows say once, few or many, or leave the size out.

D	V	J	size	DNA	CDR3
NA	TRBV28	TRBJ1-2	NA	TGTGCCAGCAGTTTCCCCCAGTCCTATGGCTACACCTTC	CASSFPQSYGYTF
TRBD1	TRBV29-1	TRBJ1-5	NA	TGCAGCGCCGGGACAGGGGAGAATCAGCCCCAGCATTTT	CSAGTGENQPQHF
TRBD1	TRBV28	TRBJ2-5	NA	TGTGCCAGCAGCGAAAGGCGAGGGACAGGCCAAGAAGAGACCCAGTACTTC	CASSERRGTGQEETQYF
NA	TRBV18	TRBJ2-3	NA	TGTGCCAGCTCACCACCGAAGGGACTCAGCACAGATACGCAGTATTTT	CASSPPKGLSTDTQYF
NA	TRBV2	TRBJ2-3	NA	TGTGCCAGCAGTGTTGGGGGACCCACAGATACGCAGTATTTT	CASSVGGPTDTQYF
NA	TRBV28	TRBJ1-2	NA	TGTGCCAGCATCAGAGAGGGCCTTGGCTACACCTTC	CASIREGLGYTF
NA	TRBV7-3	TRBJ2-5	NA	TGTGCCAGCAGCCCCTCGGGGGGAGGGGGAGAGACCCAGTACTTC	CASSPSGGGGETQYF
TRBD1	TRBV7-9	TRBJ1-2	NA	TGTGCCAGCAGCCACACCGGGACAGCAAACTATGGCTACACCTTC	CASSHTGTANYGYTF
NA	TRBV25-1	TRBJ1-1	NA	TGTGCCAGCAGTGGAGGGGAACGAAGACGAGAAGCTTTCTTT	CASSGGERRREAFF
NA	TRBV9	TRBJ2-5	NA	TGTGCCAGCAGCGTAGAGGGTTTATCGGAGACCCAGTACTTC	CASSVEGLSETQYF
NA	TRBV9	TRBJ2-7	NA	TGTGCCCCCCCCGGAGCCGAGGGAAATCCCTACGAGCAGTACTTC	CAPPGAEGNPYEQYF
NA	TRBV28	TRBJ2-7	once	TGTGCCACGAAACCCGAGTTCTACGAGCAGTACTTC	CATKPEFYEQYF
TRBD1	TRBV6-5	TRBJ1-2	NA	TGTGCCAGCAGTTACGGGGGACAGGGTTTGGGCTATGGCTACACCTTC	CASSYGGQGLGYGYTF
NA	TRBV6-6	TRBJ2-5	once	TGTGCCAGCAGAAACTCCTGGGGAGAGGAGACCCAGTACTTC	CASRNSWGEETQYF
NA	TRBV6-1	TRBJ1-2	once	TGTGCCAGCCAGTCGGGGGCCTACGATGGCTACACCTTC	CASQSGAYDGYTF
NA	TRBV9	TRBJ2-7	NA	TGTGCCAGCAGCGTAGAGGATGCCTACGAGCAGTACTTC	CASSVEDAYEQYF
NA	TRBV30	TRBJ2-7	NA	TGTGCCTCCAAAGCTTCCCGGGGCGAGCAGTACTTC	CASKASRGEQYF
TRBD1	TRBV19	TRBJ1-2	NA	TGTGCCAGTAGTATTAGGACAGGGGGTTGGTACGGCTACACCTTC	CASSIRTGGWYGYTF
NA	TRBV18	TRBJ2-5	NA	TGTGCCAGCTCACCTAAGGGACAAATCCAAGAGACCCAGTACTTC	CASSPKGQIQETQYF
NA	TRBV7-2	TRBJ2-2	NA	TGTGCCAGCAGCTCGGGACTTACGAACACCGGGGAGCTGTTTTTT	CASSSGLTNTGELFF
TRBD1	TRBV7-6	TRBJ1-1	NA	TGTGCCAGCAGCTTCGGGACAGTAACTGAAGCTTTCTTT	CASSFGTVTEAFF
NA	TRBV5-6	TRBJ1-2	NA	TGTGCCAGCAGTTTTGACACCTACGGGGAGGGCTACACCTTC	CASSFDTYGEGYTF
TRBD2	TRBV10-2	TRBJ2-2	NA	TGCGCCAGCAGTGGGACTAGCGGCACCGGGGAGCTGTTTTTT	CASSGTSGTGELFF
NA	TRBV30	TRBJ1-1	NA	TGTGCCTGGAGTCTGGGAGGGGGAGCTCACCCCGCTACTGAAGCTTTCTTT	CAWSLGGGAHPATEAFF
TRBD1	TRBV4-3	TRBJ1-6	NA	TGCGCCAGCAGCCAAGCCGGGACAGGGAATTCACCCCTCCACTTT	CASSQAGTGNSPLHF
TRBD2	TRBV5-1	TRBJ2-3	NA	TGCGCCAGCAGCTTAGCGGGAGAAGATACGCAGTATTTT	CASSLAGEDTQYF
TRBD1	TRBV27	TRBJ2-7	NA	TGTGCCAGCAGTCGGGTCAGGGGGCTCCACGAGCAGTACTTC	CASSRVRGLHEQYF